The present entry profiles one T cell receptor (beta chain) with its context. The antigen remains undetermined. TCRdb recomputed calls from the reads with MiXCR, one row per CDR3 protein. The sample comprises about 700,000 distinct CDR3 sequences, 33% of which are singletons, and roughly 18% rests with the top ten. The data derive from a study of T cell repertoires in cytomegalovirus infection. Study outcomes and limitations: HLA-C-restricted CMV-specific TCR beta clonotypes were dominant in the ex vivo response.

This CDR3 contains 17 residues. The V gene's germline CDR1 is MDHEN and CDR2 SYDVKM. V trimming: 5 bases; J trimming: 1 base; junction bases outside the gene matches: 5. Sequences were derived from cultured PBMCs, sampled from culture after CMV antigen stimulation. This receptor was identified in a human donor in good health (CMV status not recorded). Some clones in this sample may be carry-over from other donors' samples. The V call is TRBV28, the J call TRBJ2-3; the match to TRBD2 covers 14 bases. In DNA form, the CDR3 reads TGTGCCAGCAGTGGACTAGCGGGAGGTCGGGGCACAGATACGCAGTATTTT. Translated: CASSGLAGGRGTDTQYF.